Shown below are 21 T cell receptor beta chains from a single sample sequenced in a study of blood T cell repertoires in COVID-19. Sequencing was performed with immunoSEQ multiplex PCR; in TCRdb, only in-frame clones are kept and a portion is missing. Of approximately 190,000 clones listed, 70% to 85% are singletons. Sequencing input: PBMCs or T cells enriched from blood (not recorded which). The receptors here all came from a woman in her sixties with acute COVID-19.

This chain connects TRBV9 to TRBJ1-2; D is unresolved. This CDR3 has 12 amino acids. V was cut by 4 bases and J by 8 bases, with 12 bases left in between. CDR1 is SGDLS, CDR2 YYNGEE, per germline. CDR3 DNA: TGTGCCAGCAGCAATCAACGCGTCGGCTACACCTTC. It translates to CASSNQRVGYTF.

The sample holds one count of this clone. This chain joins TRBV7-9 and TRBJ1-2; 8 nucleotides agree with TRBD1. The CDR3 covers 15 residues. Germline trimming cut 4 bases from V and 2 bases from J; bases unmatched to any gene: 6. In germline, CDR1 is SEHNR, CDR2 FQNEAQ (reference sequence). CDR3 bases: TGTGCCAGCAGCTCCTCGGGACAGGCCAACTATGGCTACACCTTC. Its translation: CASSSSGQANYGYTF. The full variable domain, with the rest looked up from reference TRBV7-9 and TRBJ1-2, is DTGVSQNPRHKITKRGQNVTFRCDPISEHNRLYWYRQTLGQGPEFLTYFQNEAQLEKSRLLSDRFSAERPKGSFSTLEIQRTEQGDSAMYLCASSSSGQANYGYTFGSGTRLTVV.

The chain employs TRBV6-5 and TRBJ1-5; no clear D. CDR3 length: 16 amino acids. Germline V gives CDR1 MNHEY, CDR2 SVGAGI. Deletions cut 0 bases from V and 5 bases from J, with 14 bases between. The CDR3 DNA reads as TGTGCCAGCAGTTACTCGAACTCCCCCCCGGATCAGCCCCAGCATTTT. This sequence encodes CASSYSNSPPDQPQHF.

The chain uses TRBV5-1 and TRBJ1-3; D uncertain. Trimming left V 0 bases short and J 10 bases short, with 8 bases between. Germline V gene lookup returns CDR1 SGHRS and CDR2 YFSETQ. This CDR3 spans 12 amino acids. CDR3 bases: TGCGCCAGCAGCTTGGACAGATGGACCATATATTTT. Encoded protein: CASSLDRWTIYF.

V gene TRBV25-1 combines with J gene TRBJ1-2; D not certain. Trimming removed 5 bases at V and 2 bases at J, with 3 bases between. The germline V gene encodes CDR1 MGHDK and CDR2 SYGVNS. The CDR3 extends over 11 amino acids. CDR3 amino acids: CASSLNYGYTF. In DNA form, the CDR3 reads TGTGCCAGCAGTCTGAACTATGGCTACACCTTC.

This chain uses TRBV5-1 with TRBJ1-4, with 12 positions matching TRBD1. Losses at the gene ends were 7 bases for V and 6 bases for J; bases not matched to a gene: 4. The CDR3 consists of 14 residues. Germline V lookup: CDR1 SGHRS, CDR2 YFSETQ. CDR3 region: CASGTGGFYEKLFF. CDR3 coding DNA: TGCGCCAGCGGGACAGGGGGCTTTTATGAAAAACTGTTTTTT.

This chain links TRBV6-6 with TRBJ2-5; 12 bases fit TRBD2. The CDR3 extends over 14 amino acids. The ends lost 5 bases at V and 2 bases at J; junction bases unmatched: 0. Germline V gene sequence: CDR1 MNHNY, CDR2 SVGAGI (reference sequence). The CDR3 is CASSGLAGQETQYF. CDR3 in DNA: TGTGCCAGCAGTGGACTAGCGGGGCAAGAGACCCAGTACTTC.

Of note for this clone: This specimen includes other DNA sequences encoding the same CDR3. This chain links TRBV5-1 with TRBJ2-3; tentatively, D is TRBD1 (7 bases). CDR1 is SGHRS, CDR2 YFSETQ, per germline. Trimming left V 0 bases short and J 4 bases short, with 12 bases between. CDR3 length: 15 residues. In DNA form, the CDR3 reads TGCGCCAGCAGCTTGGCCGCAGGGGGGCCAGATACGCAGTATTTT. Amino acids: CASSLAAGGPDTQYF. Using reference TRBV5-1 and TRBJ2-3 for the parts outside the CDR3, the full variable domain is KAGVTQTPRYLIKTRGQQVTLSCSPISGHRSVSWYQQTPGQGLQFLFEYFSETQRNKGNFPGRFSGRQFSNSRSEMNVSTLELGDSALYLCASSLAAGGPDTQYFGPGTRLTVL.

The chain links TRBV7-2 to TRBJ1-1; 7 positions match TRBD1. The CDR3 is 15 amino acids. Germline V gene sequence: CDR1 SGHTA, CDR2 FQGNSA. J lost 1 base, V lost 1 base, and 3 bases had no gene match. CDR3 sequence: CASSLGDRQNTEAFF. As DNA, the CDR3 is TGTGCCAGCAGCTTAGGGGACAGACAGAACACTGAAGCTTTCTTT.

This sequence joins TRBV19 and TRBJ1-5; D is possibly TRBD1 (6 bases). The CDR3 is 16 amino acids. Germline V CDR1 and CDR2: LNHDA, SQIVND (reference sequence). Trimming removed 4 bases at V and 6 bases at J, with 19 bases between. The CDR3 sequence: CASSTFRGARSQPQHF. As DNA, the CDR3 is TGTGCCAGTAGTACGTTTCGGGGGGCACGGAGTCAGCCCCAGCATTTT.

This clone was observed a single time. The chain carries TRBV5-1 and TRBJ1-4; 10 bases are shared with TRBD1. With 6 bases clipped from V and 0 bases from J, the junction kept 2 bases outside the gene matches. CDR1 and CDR2 (germline): SGHRS, YFSETQ. CDR3 length: 15 amino acids. This CDR3 reads CASTGTGATNEKLFF. The CDR3 bases are TGCGCCAGCACCGGGACAGGGGCAACTAATGAAAAACTGTTTTTT. Together with reference TRBV5-1 and TRBJ1-4, the CDR3 gives the full variable domain: KAGVTQTPRYLIKTRGQQVTLSCSPISGHRSVSWYQQTPGQGLQFLFEYFSETQRNKGNFPGRFSGRQFSNSRSEMNVSTLELGDSALYLCASTGTGATNEKLFFGSGTQLSVL.

The chain carries TRBV4-3 and TRBJ1-1; D gene ambiguous. Germline V lookup: CDR1 LGHNA, CDR2 YSLEER. The length of the CDR3 is 15 residues. Trimming shortened V by 0 bases and J by 6 bases, and 14 bases separated the two germline ends. The CDR3 DNA reads TGCGCCAGCAGCCAAGATTTCGGCGGTTTTGCTGAAGCTTTCTTT. Protein: CASSQDFGGFAEAFF.

This clone was observed a few times. The chain employs TRBV9 and TRBJ2-1; 12 nucleotides align to TRBD2. Germline V gene sequence: CDR1 SGDLS, CDR2 YYNGEE. CDR3 length: 15 residues. V shed 6 bases and J 9 bases; nucleotides not matched to a gene: 10. The CDR3 sequence is CASTLMTSGSSEQFF. DNA of the CDR3: TGTGCCAGCACCCTAATGACTAGCGGGAGTAGTGAGCAGTTCTTC.

The rearrangement joins TRBV10-3 to TRBJ1-2, with 11 nucleotides matching TRBD1. This CDR3 comprises 14 residues. The V and J ends lost 7 bases and 8 bases, in that order; junction bases with no gene match: 9. CDR1 and CDR2 from the germline V gene are ENHRY and SYGVKD. CDR3 sequence reads: CAITRGGQGGGYTF. The DNA of the CDR3 is TGTGCCATCACCCGAGGGGGACAGGGGGGAGGCTACACCTTC.

The CDR3 here is CASNVDFSGGSSYNEQFF. The CDR3 DNA follows: TGTGCCAGCAACGTAGATTTTAGCGGGGGCAGCTCCTACAATGAGCAGTTCTTC. The chain combines TRBV16 with TRBJ2-1, with 9 positions matching TRBD2. Germline V gives CDR1 KGHSY, CDR2 FQNENV. The V segment lost 7 bases and the J segment 0 bases; nucleotides outside the gene matches: 13. This CDR3 comprises 18 residues. Full variable domain (rest looked up from reference TRBV16 and TRBJ2-1): GEEVAQTPKHLVRGEGQKAKLYCAPIKGHSYVFWYQQVLKNEFKFLISFQNENVFDETGMPKERFSAKCLPNSPCSLEIQATKLEDSAVYFCASNVDFSGGSSYNEQFFGPGTRLTVL.

The chain carries TRBV2 and TRBJ1-2; D unclear. This CDR3 spans 13 amino acids. V gave up 0 bases and J gave up 9 bases, with 11 bases separating them. Germline loops: CDR1 SNHLY, CDR2 FYNNEI. DNA for the CDR3: TGTGCCAGCAGTGAAGCTGAGGAAGTGAGCTACACCTTC. Protein sequence: CASSEAEEVSYTF.

This chain joins TRBV4-2 and TRBJ2-7; a weak D match, TRBD2 (5 bases). The CDR3 is 15 residues long. V lost 5 bases to trimming and J lost 0 bases, with 14 bases between them. CDR1 and CDR2 (germline): LGHNA, YNFKEQ. The CDR3 bases are TGTGCCAGCAGCATCGGACTGGCCAACTCCTACGAGCAGTACGTC. This translates into CASSIGLANSYEQYV.

The CDR3 region has the DNA TGTGCCGTTGCGGCTCTTGTAGGAGAAAATACGCAGTATTTT. It encodes CAVAALVGENTQYF. The chain employs TRBV7-2 and TRBJ2-3, with D uncertain. V was shortened by 11 bases and J by 7 bases, with 22 bases between the two germline ends. In germline, CDR1 is SGHTA, CDR2 FQGNSA. This CDR3 comprises 14 residues.

This clone occurred many times. The chain is built from TRBV28 and TRBJ1-4; TRBD1 aligns across 12 bases. This CDR3 contains 18 residues. V shed 6 bases and J 2 bases; nucleotides not matched to a gene: 10. Germline V lookup: CDR1 MDHEN, CDR2 SYDVKM. CDR3 protein: CASRSGTGGAVTNEKLFF. The DNA of the CDR3 is TGTGCCAGCAGATCCGGGACAGGGGGCGCCGTTACTAATGAAAAACTGTTTTTT.

This clone was seen a few times. The CDR3 DNA reads TGTGCCAGCTCACCACCATTGGGGACAGGGGCATATAATGGCTACACCTTC. This gives the protein CASSPPLGTGAYNGYTF. V usage is TRBV18 and J usage is TRBJ1-2, with TRBD1 matching over 10 bases. There are 17 residues in the CDR3. Per germline, CDR1 KGHSH and CDR2 LQKENI. The ends lost 0 bases at V and 6 bases at J; junction bases unmatched: 10.

V is TRBV7-2 and J is TRBJ2-7; 7 bases line up with TRBD1. CDR3 length equals 14 residues. Germline trimming cut 1 base from V and 6 bases from J; bases unmatched to any gene: 6. Looked up from germline, CDR1 is SGHTA and CDR2 is FQGNSA. This CDR3 is CASSLEGTVAEQYF. The CDR3 region has the DNA TGTGCCAGCAGCTTAGAGGGGACAGTGGCCGAGCAGTACTTC.